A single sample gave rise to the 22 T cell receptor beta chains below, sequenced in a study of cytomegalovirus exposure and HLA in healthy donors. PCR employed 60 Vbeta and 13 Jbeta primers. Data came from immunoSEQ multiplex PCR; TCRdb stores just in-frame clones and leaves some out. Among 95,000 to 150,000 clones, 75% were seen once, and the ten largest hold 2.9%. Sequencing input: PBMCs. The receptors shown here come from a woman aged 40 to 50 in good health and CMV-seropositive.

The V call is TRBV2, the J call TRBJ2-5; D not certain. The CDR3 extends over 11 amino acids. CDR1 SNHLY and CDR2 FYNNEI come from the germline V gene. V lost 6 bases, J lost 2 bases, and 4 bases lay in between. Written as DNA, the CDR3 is TGTGCCAGCAGGCGACAAGAGACCCAGTACTTC. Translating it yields CASRRQETQYF.

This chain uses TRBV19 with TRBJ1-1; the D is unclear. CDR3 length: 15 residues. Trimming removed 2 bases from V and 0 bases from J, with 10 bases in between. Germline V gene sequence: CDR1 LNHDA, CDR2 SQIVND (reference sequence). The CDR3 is CASSIHAPVNTEAFF. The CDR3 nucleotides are TGTGCCAGTAGTATACATGCCCCGGTGAACACTGAAGCTTTCTTT.

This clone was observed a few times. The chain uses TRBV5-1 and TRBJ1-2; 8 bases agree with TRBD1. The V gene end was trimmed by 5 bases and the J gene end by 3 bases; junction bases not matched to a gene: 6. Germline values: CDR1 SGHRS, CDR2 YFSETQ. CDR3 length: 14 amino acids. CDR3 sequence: CASRLTGEDYGYTF. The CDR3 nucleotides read TGCGCCAGCAGATTGACAGGGGAAGACTATGGCTACACCTTC.

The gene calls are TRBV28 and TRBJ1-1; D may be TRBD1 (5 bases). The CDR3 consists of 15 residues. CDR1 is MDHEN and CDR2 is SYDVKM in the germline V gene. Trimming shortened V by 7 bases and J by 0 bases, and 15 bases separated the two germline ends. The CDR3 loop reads CASNDGGVMNTEAFF. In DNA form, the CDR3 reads TGTGCCAGCAATGATGGGGGGGTCATGAACACTGAAGCTTTCTTT.

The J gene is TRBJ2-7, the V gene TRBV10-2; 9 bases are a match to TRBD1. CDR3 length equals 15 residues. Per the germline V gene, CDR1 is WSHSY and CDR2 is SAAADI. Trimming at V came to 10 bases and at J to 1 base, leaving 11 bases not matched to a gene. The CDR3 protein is CATTSTGQGSYEQYF. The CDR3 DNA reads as TGCGCCACTACCTCGACGGGACAGGGTTCCTACGAGCAGTACTTC.

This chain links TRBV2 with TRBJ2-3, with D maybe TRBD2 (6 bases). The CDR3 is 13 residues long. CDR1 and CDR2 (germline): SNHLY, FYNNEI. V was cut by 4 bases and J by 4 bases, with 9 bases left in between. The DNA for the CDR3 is TGTGCCAGCAGTGCCGGGAGTGCAGATACGCAGTATTTT. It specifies CASSAGSADTQYF.

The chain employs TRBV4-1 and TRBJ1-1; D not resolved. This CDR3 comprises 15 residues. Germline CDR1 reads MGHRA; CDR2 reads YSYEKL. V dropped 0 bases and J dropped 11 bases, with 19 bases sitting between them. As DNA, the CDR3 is TGCGCCAGCAGCCAAGATGGCTCCACCTCAAGGGAGGCTTTCTTT. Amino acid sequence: CASSQDGSTSREAFF.

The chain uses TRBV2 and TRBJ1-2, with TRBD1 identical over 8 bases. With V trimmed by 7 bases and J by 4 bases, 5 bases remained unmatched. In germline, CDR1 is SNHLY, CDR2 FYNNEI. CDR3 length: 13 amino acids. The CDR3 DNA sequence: TGTGCCAGCAAACGGGACAGGCTCTATGGCTACACCTTC. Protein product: CASKRDRLYGYTF.

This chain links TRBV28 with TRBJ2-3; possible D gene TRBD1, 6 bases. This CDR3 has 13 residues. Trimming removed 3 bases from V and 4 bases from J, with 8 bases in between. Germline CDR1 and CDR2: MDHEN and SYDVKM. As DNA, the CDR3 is TGTGCCAGCAGTTTTCGACAGGCAGATACGCAGTATTTT. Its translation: CASSFRQADTQYF.

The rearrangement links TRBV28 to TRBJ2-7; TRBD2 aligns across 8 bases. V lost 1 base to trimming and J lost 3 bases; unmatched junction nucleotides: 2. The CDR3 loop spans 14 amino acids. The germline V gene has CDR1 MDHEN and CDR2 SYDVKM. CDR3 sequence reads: CASSLYSGSYEQYF. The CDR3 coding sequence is TGTGCCAGCAGTTTATACAGCGGGAGCTACGAGCAGTACTTC.

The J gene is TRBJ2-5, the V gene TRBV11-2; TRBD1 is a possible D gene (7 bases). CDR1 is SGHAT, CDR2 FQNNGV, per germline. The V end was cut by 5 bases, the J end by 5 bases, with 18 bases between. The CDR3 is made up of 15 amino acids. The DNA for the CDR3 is TGTGCCAGCAGCCCTCAGGGGGGCGAACTGGAGACCCAGTACTTC. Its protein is CASSPQGGELETQYF.

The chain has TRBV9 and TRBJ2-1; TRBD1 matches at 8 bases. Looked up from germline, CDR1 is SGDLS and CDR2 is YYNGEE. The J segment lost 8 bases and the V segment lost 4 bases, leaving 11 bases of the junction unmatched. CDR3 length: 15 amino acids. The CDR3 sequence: CASSPRTGKPHEQFF. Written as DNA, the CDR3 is TGTGCCAGCAGCCCTAGGACAGGGAAACCCCATGAGCAGTTCTTC.

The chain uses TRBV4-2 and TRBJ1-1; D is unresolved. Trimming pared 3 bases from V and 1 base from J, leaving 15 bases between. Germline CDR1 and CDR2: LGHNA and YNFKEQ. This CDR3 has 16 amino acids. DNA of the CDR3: TGTGCCAGCAGCCAGGTGACCGGACTGACGAACACTGAAGCTTTCTTT. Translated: CASSQVTGLTNTEAFF.

CDR3 sequence reads: CASSSGTGVTEAFF. The CDR3 DNA reads TGTGCCAGCAGCTCCGGGACAGGGGTAACTGAAGCTTTCTTT. The gene calls are TRBV11-3 and TRBJ1-1, with 10 bases fitting TRBD1. CDR1 is SGHNT, CDR2 YENEEA, per germline. The CDR3 consists of 14 residues. The junction had 4 bases not matched to a gene; V was cut back by 4 bases and J by 5 bases.

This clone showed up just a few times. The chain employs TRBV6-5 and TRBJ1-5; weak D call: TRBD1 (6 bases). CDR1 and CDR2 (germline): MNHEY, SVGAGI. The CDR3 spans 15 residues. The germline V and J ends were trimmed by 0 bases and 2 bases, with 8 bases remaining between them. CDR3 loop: CASSYSPGGNQPQHF. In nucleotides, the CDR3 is TGTGCCAGCAGTTACTCGCCAGGGGGCAATCAGCCCCAGCATTTT.

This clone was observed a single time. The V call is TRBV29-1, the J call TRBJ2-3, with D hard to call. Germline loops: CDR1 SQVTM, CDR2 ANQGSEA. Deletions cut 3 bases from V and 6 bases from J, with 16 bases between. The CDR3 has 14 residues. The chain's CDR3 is CSVDPSARYDTQYF. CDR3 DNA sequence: TGCAGCGTTGATCCCAGCGCCCGATACGATACGCAGTATTTT.

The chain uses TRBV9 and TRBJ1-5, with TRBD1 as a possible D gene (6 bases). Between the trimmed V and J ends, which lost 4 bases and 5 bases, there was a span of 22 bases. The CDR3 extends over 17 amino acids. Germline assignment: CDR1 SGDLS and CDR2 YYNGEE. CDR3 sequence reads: CASSWGRGAPGDQPQHF. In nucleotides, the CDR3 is TGTGCCAGCAGCTGGGGTCGGGGGGCGCCGGGCGATCAGCCCCAGCATTTT. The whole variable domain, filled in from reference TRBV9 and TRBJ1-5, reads DSGVTQTPKHLITATGQRVTLRCSPRSGDLSVYWYQQSLDQGLQFLIQYYNGEERAKGNILERFSAQQFPDLHSELNLSSLELGDSALYFCASSWGRGAPGDQPQHFGDGTRLSIL.

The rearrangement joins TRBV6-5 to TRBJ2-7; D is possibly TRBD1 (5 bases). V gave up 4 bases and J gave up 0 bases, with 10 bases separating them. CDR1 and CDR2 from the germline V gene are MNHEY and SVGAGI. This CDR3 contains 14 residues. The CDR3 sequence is CASSSLTASYEQYF. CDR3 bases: TGTGCCAGCAGTTCCTTGACAGCCTCCTACGAGCAGTACTTC.

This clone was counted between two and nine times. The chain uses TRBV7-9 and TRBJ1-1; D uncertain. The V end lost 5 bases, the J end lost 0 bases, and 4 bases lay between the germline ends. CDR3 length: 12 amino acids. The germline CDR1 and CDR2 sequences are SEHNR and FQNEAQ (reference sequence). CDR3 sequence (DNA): TGTGCCAGCAGCAACATGAACACTGAAGCTTTCTTT. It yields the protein CASSNMNTEAFF. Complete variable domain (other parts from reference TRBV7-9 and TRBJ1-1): DTGVSQNPRHKITKRGQNVTFRCDPISEHNRLYWYRQTLGQGPEFLTYFQNEAQLEKSRLLSDRFSAERPKGSFSTLEIQRTEQGDSAMYLCASSNMNTEAFFGQGTRLTVV.

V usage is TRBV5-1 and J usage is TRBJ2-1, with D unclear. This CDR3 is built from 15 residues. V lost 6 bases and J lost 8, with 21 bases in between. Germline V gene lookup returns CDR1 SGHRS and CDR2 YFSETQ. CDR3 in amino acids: CASTLNGYRIDEQFF. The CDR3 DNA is TGCGCCAGCACCCTTAACGGGTATCGAATCGATGAGCAGTTCTTC.

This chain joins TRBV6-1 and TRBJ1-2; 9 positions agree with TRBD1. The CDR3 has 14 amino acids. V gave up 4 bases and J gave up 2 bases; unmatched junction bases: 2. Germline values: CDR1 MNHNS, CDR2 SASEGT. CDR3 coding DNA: TGTGCCAGCAGTGGAGGGACAGGGAACTATGGCTACACCTTC. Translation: CASSGGTGNYGYTF.

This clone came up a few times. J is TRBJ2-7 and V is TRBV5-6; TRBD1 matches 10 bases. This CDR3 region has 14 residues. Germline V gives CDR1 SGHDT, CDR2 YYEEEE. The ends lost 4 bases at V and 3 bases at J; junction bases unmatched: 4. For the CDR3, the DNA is TGTGCCAGCAGCAGGGGACAGGGGCGCTACGAGCAGTACTTC. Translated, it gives CASSRGQGRYEQYF.